This T cell receptor (beta chain) was found in a study of T cells in Graves' hyperthyroidism and ophthalmopathy (dated by TCRdb to between 2017 and 2020). As for the study more broadly: Peripheral blood was sampled at the time of initial diagnosis, prior to any treatment. Prospective prediction of ophthalmopathy was tested in an independent validation cohort of under 20 hyperthyroidism patients and some 17 patients who later progressed to ophthalmopathy. In several Graves' hyperthyroidism patients, the study also compared T-cell repertoires from thyroid tissue with T-cell repertoires from blood. TCR V-J signatures able to tell the groups apart were searched for in a discovery cohort of 95 to 100 patients, of whom over 40 had Graves' ophthalmopathy and roughly 58 had stable Graves' hyperthyroidism. The approximately 98 discovery patients were randomly divided into training and test sets at a 7:3 ratio. Once sampling was done, hyperthyroidism patients were given methimazole at a starting dose of 30 mg daily, whereas ophthalmopathy patients were given high-dose intravenous methylprednisolone. According to the paper, TCR Vbeta CDR3 sequencing was carried out on roughly 130 peripheral blood samples, which came from under 50 ophthalmopathy, some 73 hyperthyroidism and roughly 17 progressor patients. What the work shows at the level of the full study, not this receptor alone: Most expanded thyroid clonotypes (frequency above 0.001) were also detected in blood, a finding suggesting that blood repertoires may reflect thyroid immune responses. A model built on a 13 V-J signature distinguished ophthalmopathy from stable hyperthyroidism, reaching approximately 89% sensitivity and approximately 81% specificity in cross-validation and 80%/75% in testing. In validation, progression to ophthalmopathy was predicted by the model with almost 71% sensitivity and nearly 75% specificity, a median of around 6.5 months before onset. No statistical method was used to set the sample size in advance, and investigators knew the group allocation.

Counted from cysteine to phenylalanine, this CDR3 has 14 amino acids. Only CDR3 DNA is held: 42 bases, read in frame from base 1. Per the germline V gene (reference sequence), DFQATT is the CDR1 and SNEGSKA is the CDR2. V is shortened by 6 bases, J by 10 bases, and the region joining them spans 22 bases. TCR beta CDR3 regions were amplified from RNA transcripts. For the first round of RT-PCR on the TCR CDR3, the HTBI primer set was used together with the Qiagen OneStep RT-PCR kit. Libraries were constructed in a second round of multiplex PCR, after which size selection and purification were performed. The libraries were sequenced on an Illumina HiSeq2000 using paired-end 100 bp reads. Concerning the study's data processing: SOAPnuke was used to process the raw data, throwing out any read that contained adapters or uncalled bases, had a mean Phred below 15, or lacked an exact constant-primer or identifier match. COPE v1.2.5 was used to merge high-quality paired reads, and clonotypes were defined as unique nucleotide sequences. MiTCR v1.1 was used to align the clonotypes against IMGT TRBV, TRBD and TRBJ reference segments. The analysis included only V-J combinations with a frequency above 0.0001, which together covered 99.2% of the repertoires. A TCS score was defined as the ratio of F50 (clonal expansion) to E x V (chaos), with BLOSUM62-based TCRdist applied between CDR3 peptides within each V-J. Welch's t-statistics and random forest reduced 450 to 600 V-J features to 13, which were used in a naive Bayes classifier (R e1071). TCRdb reanalyzed the raw reads on its own, using fastp at Q25 for trimming and MiXCR for clone calling, and kept in-frame beta chains. Merged by CDR3 protein, the rows form single entries marked with the most common genes and DNA. The V and J calls were not made by the authors but by TCRdb's processing. Counted in this sample were a few hundred thousand distinct CDR3 sequences; 14% of them appeared once. Under 7% of the sample rests with the top ten.

This clonotype was observed at least ten times. This clone's antigen is unknown. No base-level quality is on record; no much larger clone is a single base apart. Hyperthyroidism patients were newly diagnosed, with disease duration under 2 months, and aged 18 to 65 years. Exclusion was applied to patients with uncontrolled infections, other autoimmune diseases, pregnancy or lactation. Clinical symptoms, serum thyroxine and TRAb, thyroid ultrasound, and orbital computed tomography formed the basis for the diagnoses. Blood from progressor patients was drawn when they were first diagnosed with hyperthyroidism, before any ophthalmopathy symptoms appeared. PBMCs were isolated from about 9.1 ml of fresh peripheral blood by Ficoll-Paque density gradient centrifugation. Progressor patients were initially diagnosed with Graves' hyperthyroidism and developed ophthalmopathy during follow-up. Total RNA was extracted with Trizol reagent, and quality was checked on an Agilent 2100 Bioanalyzer.

Sequenced: blood. This TCR was sampled from a woman aged 30 to 39 with Graves' hyperthyroidism that later progressed to Graves' ophthalmopathy. The V gene is TRBV20-1 and the J gene is TRBJ2-1; TRBD2 is a weak D gene call, 6 bases matching. The DNA sequence is given as TGCAGTGCAAGGGACGGGAGCCCCTCCCGAGAGCAGTTCTTC. Protein translation: CSARDGSPSREQFF.